Listed here are 22 T cell receptor beta chains from one sample, sequenced in a study of T cell repertoires in cytomegalovirus infection. TCRdb independently ran MiXCR on the reads; one entry per CDR3 protein. The sample lists roughly 990,000 distinct CDR3 sequences, approximately 33% occurring once. These TCRs' antigens remain unknown. Material: cultured CD8+ T cells from PBMCs, obtained from culture after CMV antigen stimulation. These receptors were obtained from a human donor in good health (CMV status not recorded). Some clones in this sample may be carry-over from other donors' samples.

J is TRBJ1-1 and V is TRBV27; D may be TRBD1 (6 bases). V shed 6 bases and J shed 4 bases, with 15 bases lying between them. Germline V lookup: CDR1 MNHEY, CDR2 SMNVEV (reference sequence). The length of the CDR3 is 14 residues. Here the CDR3 reads CASSPRGGVTEAFF. The DNA for the CDR3 is TGTGCCAGCAGCCCCCGAGGGGGGGTCACTGAAGCTTTCTTT.

The table lists this clonotype with many counts. The V call is TRBV28, the J call TRBJ2-2, with TRBD2 matching over 9 bases. This CDR3 is built from 16 residues. V lost 6 bases and J lost 6; bases outside the gene matches: 11. Germline CDR1 reads MDHEN; CDR2 reads SYDVKM. The CDR3 coding sequence is TGTGCCAGCAGGACTCAGGGCGGGGGGGCGTCCGGGGAGCTGTTTTTT. It codes for CASRTQGGGASGELFF.

J is TRBJ2-5 and V is TRBV6-5, with 7 bases aligning to TRBD2. Germline trimming cut 4 bases from V and 6 bases from J; bases unmatched to any gene: 20. Germline lookup yields CDR1 MNHEY and CDR2 SVGAGI. This CDR3 spans 18 amino acids. The chain's CDR3 is CASSSRTPGLPPPKTQYF. The CDR3 nucleotides read TGTGCCAGCAGTTCCCGAACCCCGGGACTACCTCCCCCGAAGACCCAGTACTTC.

The CDR3 DNA is TGCGCCAGCAGCTCCCGGGGGGACAGGGGCTACAATGAGCAGTTCTTC. It yields the protein CASSSRGDRGYNEQFF. The chain combines TRBV4-3 with TRBJ2-1, with TRBD1 matching 10 bases. This CDR3 has 16 amino acids. Germline V gene sequence: CDR1 LGHNA, CDR2 YSLEER. The V and J ends lost 5 bases and 3 bases, in that order; junction bases with no gene match: 7.

This clonotype was seen a handful of times. V is TRBV12-3 or TRBV12-4 and J is TRBJ2-3, with 7 bases that match TRBD1. The CDR3 extends over 15 amino acids. The V gene end was trimmed by 4 bases and the J gene end by 0 bases; junction bases not matched to a gene: 4. In DNA, the CDR3 is TGTGCCAGCAGTTCAACAGGGGAAAGCACAGATACGCAGTATTTT. Its protein is CASSSTGESTDTQYF.

This clonotype was counted ten times or more. This chain links TRBV6-5 with TRBJ2-7; 7 nucleotides align to TRBD1. Germline V lookup: CDR1 MNHEY, CDR2 SVGAGI. This CDR3 is 14 amino acids long. Losses at the gene ends were 2 bases for V and 3 bases for J; bases not matched to a gene: 4. This chain's CDR3 is CASSYLPGGYEQYF. The DNA for the CDR3 is TGTGCCAGCAGTTACCTGCCAGGGGGCTACGAGCAGTACTTC.

Comment on this clonotype: An end of the junction differs from the germline gene, which may be a read error. Here the CDR3 reads CASSPTGGPTNQTQHF. The CDR3 DNA follows: TGTGCCAGCAGCCCAACAGGGGGCCCCACCAATCAGACCCAGCATTTT. This sequence joins TRBV7-6 and TRBJ1-5; 9 nucleotides match TRBD1. The germline V gene has CDR1 SGHVS and CDR2 FNYEAQ. This CDR3 is 16 amino acids long.

The chain is built from TRBV12-3 or TRBV12-4 and TRBJ2-1, with D tentatively TRBD1 or TRBD2 (6 bases each). This CDR3 region has 18 residues. V was cut by 1 base and J by 7 bases, with 23 bases left in between. The CDR3 is CASSLGGIPGQYGNEQFF. The CDR3 DNA reads TGTGCCAGCAGTTTAGGCGGGATTCCGGGACAATATGGGAATGAGCAGTTCTTC.

The sample holds many counts of this clonotype. The chain recombines TRBV7-2 with TRBJ2-1; D not resolved. The V end lost 1 base, the J end lost 0 bases, and 10 bases lay between the germline ends. Germline V gene data show CDR1 as SGHTA and CDR2 as FQGNSA. The CDR3 runs to 16 residues. The CDR3 DNA reads as TGTGCCAGCAGCTTAGTGCTGTCCAGCTCCTACAATGAGCAGTTCTTC. It encodes CASSLVLSSSYNEQFF. Full variable domain (outside the CDR3, taken from reference TRBV7-2 and TRBJ2-1): GAGVSQSPSNKVTEKGKDVELRCDPISGHTALYWYRQSLGQGLEFLIYFQGNSAPDKSGLPSDRFSAERTGGSVSTLTIQRTQQEDSAVYLCASSLVLSSSYNEQFFGPGTRLTVL.

This CDR3 is CASSVGQAANEQFF. CDR3 nucleotide sequence: TGTGCCAGCAGCGTGGGACAGGCGGCTAATGAGCAGTTCTTC. The V gene is TRBV6-1, the J gene TRBJ2-1; 8 nucleotides align to TRBD1. Germline V gene data show CDR1 as MNHNS and CDR2 as SASEGT. V lost 6 bases and J lost 7; bases outside the gene matches: 8. This CDR3 has 14 residues.

The rearrangement joins TRBV27 to TRBJ2-5; no firm D call. Germline V CDR1 and CDR2: MNHEY, SMNVEV (reference sequence). The germline V and J ends were trimmed by 3 bases and 5 bases, with 10 bases remaining between them. There are 13 residues in the CDR3. The DNA of the CDR3 is TGTGCCAGCAGTTTCGGCCCAGTGGAGACCCAGTACTTC. It encodes CASSFGPVETQYF.

A few counts support this clonotype. The rearrangement links TRBV4-1 to TRBJ1-1; D call uncertain. V lost 3 bases to trimming and J lost 8 bases, with 7 bases between them. The germline V gene encodes CDR1 MGHRA and CDR2 YSYEKL. The CDR3 is 11 amino acids. CDR3 coding DNA: TGCGCCAGCAGCCACATGGGGGAAGCTTTCTTT. It encodes CASSHMGEAFF.

This clonotype has just one count. V and J are TRBV4-1 and TRBJ2-3, with 10 bases lining up with TRBD2. The CDR3 is 16 residues long. Trimming at V came to 3 bases and at J to 5 bases, leaving 8 bases not matched to a gene. Germline V gene lookup returns CDR1 MGHRA and CDR2 YSYEKL. The CDR3, as DNA: TGCGCCAGCAGCCATCTAGGTAGCGGGGGGCAAGATACGCAGTATTTT. This gives the protein CASSHLGSGGQDTQYF.

This clonotype was seen a single time. The junction shows a germline mismatch at one end, possibly a read error. This chain joins TRBV13 and TRBJ1-1; TRBD1 matches at 7 bases. The CDR3 has 14 residues. Germline V gives CDR1 PRHDT, CDR2 FYEKMQ (reference sequence). CDR3 sequence (DNA): TGTGCCAGCAGCCTAGGAGGGGGCGCGTATGAAGCTTTCTTT. Encoded protein: CASSLGGGAYEAFF.

This clonotype occurred a few times. This chain links TRBV5-4 with TRBJ1-6, with a weak D call TRBD1 (5 bases). CDR1 is SGHNT and CDR2 is YYREEE in the germline V gene (reference sequence). Trimming stripped 1 base from V and 8 bases from J, with 10 bases between. CDR3 length: 14 residues. Here the CDR3 reads CASSLYGGDSPLHF. Here the CDR3 DNA reads TGTGCCAGCAGCTTGTACGGGGGTGATTCACCCCTCCACTTT.

Worth noting for this clonotype: Sequence at one end of the junction differs from germline and may be a read error. V is TRBV10-3 and J is TRBJ1-1; D is ambiguous. Germline V lookup: CDR1 ENHRY, CDR2 SYGVKD. This CDR3 is 11 amino acids long. In DNA form, the CDR3 reads TGTGCCATCAGTGAGTCGCGGCAGCCAGTCTTT. The encoded protein is CAISESRQPVF.

This clonotype was counted a few times. The J gene is TRBJ1-6, the V gene TRBV9; D gene ambiguous. Germline V gene sequence: CDR1 SGDLS, CDR2 YYNGEE. The CDR3 runs to 15 residues. Trimming pared 0 bases from V and 6 bases from J, leaving 10 bases between. The CDR3 DNA is TGTGCCAGCAGCGTAGGCCCGGGTCCTAATTCACCCCTCCACTTT. As protein: CASSVGPGPNSPLHF.

V and J are TRBV10-3 and TRBJ2-7; unclear D gene. Per germline, CDR1 ENHRY and CDR2 SYGVKD. Trimming cost V 11 bases and J 6 bases, with 26 bases left between them. The CDR3 is 15 residues long. The chain's CDR3 is CASMGAWADGAEQYV. The DNA of the CDR3 is TGTGCCTCCATGGGTGCTTGGGCCGACGGCGCCGAGCAGTACGTC.

The sample holds a few counts of this clonotype. The chain is built from TRBV9 and TRBJ1-1; D is possibly TRBD1 (6 bases). With 5 bases removed from V and 4 bases from J, the gap between germline ends came to 24 bases. The length of the CDR3 is 17 residues. CDR1 SGDLS and CDR2 YYNGEE come from the germline V gene. CDR3 sequence: CASRPGTGGVGGTEAFF. In DNA, the CDR3 is TGTGCCAGCAGGCCTGGTACGGGGGGCGTGGGGGGCACTGAAGCTTTCTTT.

There are many counts of this clonotype. The chain uses TRBV7-6 and TRBJ2-1, with D uncertain. V lost 5 bases and J 0 bases, leaving 11 bases between the germline ends. The CDR3 totals 15 residues. Germline values: CDR1 SGHVS, CDR2 FNYEAQ. This CDR3 is CASSPQESSYNEQFF. The CDR3 DNA sequence: TGTGCCAGCAGCCCCCAGGAGAGCTCCTACAATGAGCAGTTCTTC.

The chain uses TRBV12-3 or TRBV12-4 and TRBJ2-3, with 7 positions matching TRBD2. The CDR3 extends over 16 amino acids. The V segment lost 5 bases and the J segment 0 bases; nucleotides outside the gene matches: 8. This CDR3 is CASSATSDPSTDTQYF. CDR3 nucleotide sequence: TGTGCCAGCAGTGCCACTAGCGATCCTAGCACAGATACGCAGTATTTT.

This clonotype was seen a handful of times. The CDR3 nucleotides read TGTGCCAGCAGTGGGACAGAGATTACCTACGAGCAGTACGTC. Translation: CASSGTEITYEQYV. The chain couples TRBV6-1 to TRBJ2-7; the D gene is possibly TRBD1 (6 bases). The V end lost 4 bases, the J end lost 2 bases, and 12 bases lay between the germline ends. This CDR3 contains 14 residues. CDR1 MNHNS and CDR2 SASEGT come from the germline V gene.